This T cell receptor (beta chain) was sequenced in a study of T cell responses to AZD1222 COVID-19 vaccine. Study-wide results and caveats: Epitopes outside B.1.351 and B.1.1.7 mutated regions reportedly drew nearly half of spike TCRs. Repertoire samples came only from after the peak T cell response. There were vaccine-associated CD4 TCRs across spike, dominant at 160-218 and 743-854. Clonal diversity may have been underestimated, and the donors were mostly white British, with more females than males.

Using immunoSEQ multiplex PCR, the repertoire was profiled, and TCRdb retains in-frame clones only, with some absent. The data show about 96,000 clones, with 80% to 90% seen just once and roughly 1.7% held by the top ten. This clone was recorded only once. The antigen is unknown. The V and J ends lost 3 bases and 1 base respectively, with 4 bases between them. Looked up from germline, CDR1 is SGHAT and CDR2 is FQNNGV. The CDR3 is made up of 14 amino acids. The starting material was peripheral blood, obtained on day 0 of AZD1222 vaccination. The chain is built from TRBV11-2 and TRBJ2-6; no clear D gene. This TCR was sampled from an adult in good health. CDR3 bases: TGTGCCAGCAGCTTCGATTCTGGGGCCAACGTCCTGACTTTC. It is translated as CASSFDSGANVLTF.